These T cell receptor beta chains were read from a single sample in a study of T cell responses to AZD1222 COVID-19 vaccine. Assay: immunoSEQ multiplex PCR; the TCRdb copy retains only in-frame clones and omits some. The sample contains 80,000 to 90,000 clones, about 93% of which appear only once. The source material was peripheral blood, sampled on day 0 of MenACWY control vaccination. Receptors originate from an adult in good health. Each CDR3 is given with its conserved first and last residue. D genes are given only for firm matches. Expanded clones get a size class; other rows say once, few or many, or leave the size out.

V gene: TRBV14; clone size: .; CDR3 length: 12; J gene: TRBJ2-7; D gene: .; CDR3 DNA: TGTGCCAGCAGCCAAGACAGATACGAGCAGTACTTC; CDR3 protein: CASSQDRYEQYF
V gene: TRBV21-1; clone size: .; CDR3 length: 15; J gene: TRBJ2-7; D gene: .; CDR3 DNA: TGTGCCAGCAGCAAATATCGACAGGGAGCCTACGAGCAGTACTTC; CDR3 protein: CASSKYRQGAYEQYF
V gene: TRBV27; clone size: .; CDR3 length: 12; J gene: TRBJ2-7; D gene: .; CDR3 DNA: TGTGCCAGCAGTTCCCACGGATACGAGCAGTACTTC; CDR3 protein: CASSSHGYEQYF
V gene: TRBV7-3; clone size: .; CDR3 length: 15; J gene: TRBJ2-2; D gene: TRBD1; CDR3 DNA: TGTGCCAGCAGCTCCACCGGGACAGAGACCGGGGAGCTGTTTTTT; CDR3 protein: CASSSTGTETGELFF
V gene: TRBV18; clone size: .; CDR3 length: 12; J gene: TRBJ1-1; D gene: .; CDR3 DNA: TGTGCCAGCTCACCGCGGGACACTGAAGCTTTCTTT; CDR3 protein: CASSPRDTEAFF
V gene: TRBV6-5; clone size: once; CDR3 length: 13; J gene: TRBJ1-2; D gene: .; CDR3 DNA: TGTGCCAGCAGTCTCCACAGAAACTATGGCTACACCTTC; CDR3 protein: CASSLHRNYGYTF
V gene: TRBV6-4; clone size: .; CDR3 length: 13; J gene: TRBJ1-5; D gene: TRBD1; CDR3 DNA: TGTGCCAGCAGCAGACAGGGCGGGCAGCCCCAGCATTTT; CDR3 protein: CASSRQGGQPQHF
V gene: TRBV14; clone size: .; CDR3 length: 15; J gene: TRBJ1-2; D gene: .; CDR3 DNA: TGTGCCAGCAGCCAGGAGCAGCGGAGGGGTTATGGCTACACCTTC; CDR3 protein: CASSQEQRRGYGYTF
V gene: TRBV12-3/TRBV12-4; clone size: .; CDR3 length: 12; J gene: TRBJ2-1; D gene: .; CDR3 DNA: TGTGCCAGCAGTGAGCTCAGGGGTACGCAGTTCTTC; CDR3 protein: CASSELRGTQFF
V gene: TRBV6-5; clone size: .; CDR3 length: 15; J gene: TRBJ2-7; D gene: TRBD1; CDR3 DNA: TGTGCCAGCAGTTACACCTCGCAGGGGGCGGGCGAGCAGTACTTC; CDR3 protein: CASSYTSQGAGEQYF
V gene: TRBV19; clone size: few; CDR3 length: 13; J gene: TRBJ2-1; D gene: TRBD2; CDR3 DNA: TGTGCCAGTAGTAGCGGGGGGTACAATGAGCAGTTCTTC; CDR3 protein: CASSSGGYNEQFF
V gene: TRBV5-6; clone size: .; CDR3 length: 14; J gene: TRBJ2-7; D gene: TRBD1; CDR3 DNA: TGTGCCAGCAGCCCGAGGACAGGGGCCTACGAGCAGTACTTC; CDR3 protein: CASSPRTGAYEQYF
V gene: TRBV18; clone size: .; CDR3 length: 15; J gene: TRBJ1-3; D gene: .; CDR3 DNA: TGTGCCACCCGACCGAGGGGCAGCTCTGGAAACACCATATATTTT; CDR3 protein: CATRPRGSSGNTIYF
V gene: TRBV12-3/TRBV12-4; clone size: .; CDR3 length: 13; J gene: TRBJ1-2; D gene: TRBD1; CDR3 DNA: TGTGCCAGCACCGCCGGGACAGGACATGGCTACACCTTC; CDR3 protein: CASTAGTGHGYTF
V gene: TRBV5-1; clone size: .; CDR3 length: 16; J gene: TRBJ1-3; D gene: .; CDR3 DNA: TGCGCCAGCAGCCTTGGCTGGGAGGACTCTGGAAACACCATATATTTT; CDR3 protein: CASSLGWEDSGNTIYF
V gene: TRBV6-5; clone size: .; CDR3 length: 13; J gene: TRBJ2-1; D gene: .; CDR3 DNA: TGTGCCAGCACCCCAAATGGGGTCGGAGCGCAGTTCTTC; CDR3 protein: CASTPNGVGAQFF
V gene: TRBV28; clone size: .; CDR3 length: 16; J gene: TRBJ1-3; D gene: .; CDR3 DNA: TGTGCCAGCAGGGTCACAGGGAGCCCGAGAGGAAACACCATATATTTT; CDR3 protein: CASRVTGSPRGNTIYF
V gene: TRBV6-5; clone size: .; CDR3 length: 11; J gene: TRBJ2-1; D gene: .; CDR3 DNA: TGTGCCAGCAGTTATCGCGATGAGCAGTTCTTC; CDR3 protein: CASSYRDEQFF